This T cell receptor (beta chain) was sequenced for a study of T cell responses to AZD1222 COVID-19 vaccine. Findings and caveats of the study: White British donors predominated, females outnumbered males, and clonal diversity was possibly underestimated. Two doses of AZD1222 preceded a rise in Spike-specific TCR breadth and depth.

Points on this clone: The antigen is undetermined.

Profiling relied on immunoSEQ multiplex PCR, and the TCRdb table lists in-frame clones only, not all of them. The sample includes roughly 160,000 clones, more than 80% of them seen just once. CDR1 is ENHRY and CDR2 is SYGVKD in the germline V gene. Between the trimmed V and J ends, which lost 11 bases and 6 bases, there was a span of 14 bases. This CDR3 is built from 12 residues. Sequenced material: peripheral blood, taken on day 0 of AZD1222 vaccination. The source of this sequence is an adult in good health. J is TRBJ2-1 and V is TRBV10-3; no clear D. DNA of the CDR3: TGTGCCGTGGGCCCCTCGGGCAATGAGCAGTTCTTC. Translated, it gives CAVGPSGNEQFF.